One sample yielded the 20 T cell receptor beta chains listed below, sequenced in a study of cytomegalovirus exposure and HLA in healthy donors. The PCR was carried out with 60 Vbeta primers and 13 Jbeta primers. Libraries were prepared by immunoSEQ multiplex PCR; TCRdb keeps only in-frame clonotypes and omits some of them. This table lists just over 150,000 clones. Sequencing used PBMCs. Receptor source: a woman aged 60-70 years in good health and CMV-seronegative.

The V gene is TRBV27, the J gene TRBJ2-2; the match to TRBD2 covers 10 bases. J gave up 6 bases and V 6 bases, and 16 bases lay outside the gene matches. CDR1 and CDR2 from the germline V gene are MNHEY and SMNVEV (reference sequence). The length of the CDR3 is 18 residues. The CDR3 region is CASSGGPSGRLSSGELFF. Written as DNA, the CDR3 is TGTGCCAGCAGCGGGGGGCCTAGCGGGAGACTAAGCTCCGGGGAGCTGTTTTTT.

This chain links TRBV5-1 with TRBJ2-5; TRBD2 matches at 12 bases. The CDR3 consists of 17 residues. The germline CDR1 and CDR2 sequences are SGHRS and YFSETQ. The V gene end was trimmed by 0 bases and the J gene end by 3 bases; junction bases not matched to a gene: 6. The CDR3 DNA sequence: TGCGCCAGCAGCTTGGCTCCTAGCGGGGGGGCCGAAGAGACCCAGTACTTC. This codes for CASSLAPSGGAEETQYF.

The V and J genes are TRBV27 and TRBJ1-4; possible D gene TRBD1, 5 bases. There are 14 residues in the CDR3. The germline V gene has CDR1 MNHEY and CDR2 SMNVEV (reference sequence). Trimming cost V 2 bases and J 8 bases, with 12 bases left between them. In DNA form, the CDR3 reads TGTGCCAGCAGTTTAGGGGGGGTACGCGAAAAACTGTTTTTT. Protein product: CASSLGGVREKLFF.

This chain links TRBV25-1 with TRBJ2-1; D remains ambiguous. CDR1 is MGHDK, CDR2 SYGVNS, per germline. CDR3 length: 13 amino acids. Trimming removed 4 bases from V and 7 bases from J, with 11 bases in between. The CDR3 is CASSVVRSNEQFF. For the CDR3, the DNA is TGTGCCAGCAGTGTTGTCAGATCAAATGAGCAGTTCTTC.

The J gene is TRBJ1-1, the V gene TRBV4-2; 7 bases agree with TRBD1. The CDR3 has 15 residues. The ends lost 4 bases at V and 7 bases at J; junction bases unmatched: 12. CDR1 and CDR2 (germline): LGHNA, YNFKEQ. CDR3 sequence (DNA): TGTGCCAGCAGCCTTGGACAGGCCCTCGGACTTGAAGCTTTCTTT. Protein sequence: CASSLGQALGLEAFF.

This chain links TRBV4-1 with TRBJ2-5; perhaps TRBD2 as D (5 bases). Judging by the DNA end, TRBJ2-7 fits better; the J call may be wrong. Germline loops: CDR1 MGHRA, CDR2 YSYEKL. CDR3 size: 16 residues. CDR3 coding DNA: TGCGCCAGCAGCCAAGAATCGGCTAGCACTTACTACGAGCAGTACTTC. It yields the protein CASSQESASTYYEQYF.

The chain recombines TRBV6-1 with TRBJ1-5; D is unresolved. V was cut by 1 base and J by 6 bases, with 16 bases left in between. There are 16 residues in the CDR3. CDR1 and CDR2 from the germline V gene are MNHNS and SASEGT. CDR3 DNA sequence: TGTGCCAGCAGTGAAGAGGTTGGGCTTTTAGGTCAGCCCCAGCATTTT. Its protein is CASSEEVGLLGQPQHF.

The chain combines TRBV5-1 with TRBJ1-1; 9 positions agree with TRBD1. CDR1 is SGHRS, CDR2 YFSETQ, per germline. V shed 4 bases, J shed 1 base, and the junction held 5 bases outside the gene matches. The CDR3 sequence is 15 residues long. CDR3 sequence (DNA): TGCGCCAGCAGCCCGGAGGGACAGGGGAACACTGAAGCTTTCTTT. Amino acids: CASSPEGQGNTEAFF. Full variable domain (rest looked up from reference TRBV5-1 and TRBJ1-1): KAGVTQTPRYLIKTRGQQVTLSCSPISGHRSVSWYQQTPGQGLQFLFEYFSETQRNKGNFPGRFSGRQFSNSRSEMNVSTLELGDSALYLCASSPEGQGNTEAFFGQGTRLTVV.

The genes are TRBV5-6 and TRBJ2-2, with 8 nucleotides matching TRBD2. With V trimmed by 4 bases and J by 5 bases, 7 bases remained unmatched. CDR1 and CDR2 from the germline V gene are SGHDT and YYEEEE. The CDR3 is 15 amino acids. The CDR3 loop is CASSPGVAGTGELFF. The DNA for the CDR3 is TGTGCCAGCAGCCCGGGGGTAGCGGGGACCGGGGAGCTGTTTTTT. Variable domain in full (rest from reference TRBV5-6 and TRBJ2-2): DAGVTQSPTHLIKTRGQQVTLRCSPKSGHDTVSWYQQALGQGPQFIFQYYEEEERQRGNFPDRFSGHQFPNYSSELNVNALLLGDSALYLCASSPGVAGTGELFFGEGSRLTVL.

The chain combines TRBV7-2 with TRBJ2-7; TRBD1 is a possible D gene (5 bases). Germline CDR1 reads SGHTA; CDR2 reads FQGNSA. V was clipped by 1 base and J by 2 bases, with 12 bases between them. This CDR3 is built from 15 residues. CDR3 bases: TGTGCCAGCAGCTTAGGGACACCAAACACCTACGAGCAGTACTTC. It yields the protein CASSLGTPNTYEQYF.

CDR3 in amino acids: CSASAGTNYNEQFF. Here the CDR3 DNA reads TGCAGCGCCTCGGCCGGGACTAACTACAATGAGCAGTTCTTC. The chain uses TRBV29-1 and TRBJ2-1; the match to TRBD2 covers 7 bases. This CDR3 comprises 14 residues. V was pared by 7 bases and J by 3 bases, with 9 bases of the junction left unmatched. The germline V gene encodes CDR1 SQVTM and CDR2 ANQGSEA.

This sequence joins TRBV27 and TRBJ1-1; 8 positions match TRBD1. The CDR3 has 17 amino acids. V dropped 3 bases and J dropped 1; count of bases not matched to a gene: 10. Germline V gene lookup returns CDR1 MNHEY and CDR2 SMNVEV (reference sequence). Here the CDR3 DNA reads TGTGCCAGCAGTTTCATAGGACAGGGACCTACGAACACTGAAGCTTTCTTT. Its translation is CASSFIGQGPTNTEAFF.

CDR3 DNA sequence: TGTGCCAGCAGCCCCGGGTTTGGTGACGGCTACACCTTC. This translates into CASSPGFGDGYTF. The chain employs TRBV5-6 and TRBJ1-2, with unresolved D. Germline CDR1 and CDR2: SGHDT and YYEEEE. The ends were cut back, 4 bases at V and 8 bases at J, with 15 bases in the middle. The CDR3 is made up of 13 amino acids.

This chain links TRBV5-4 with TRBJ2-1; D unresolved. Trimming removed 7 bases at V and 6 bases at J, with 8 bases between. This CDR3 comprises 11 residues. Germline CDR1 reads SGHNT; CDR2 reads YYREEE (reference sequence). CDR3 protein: CASFQSNEQFF. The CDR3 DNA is TGTGCCAGCTTCCAATCCAATGAGCAGTTCTTC.

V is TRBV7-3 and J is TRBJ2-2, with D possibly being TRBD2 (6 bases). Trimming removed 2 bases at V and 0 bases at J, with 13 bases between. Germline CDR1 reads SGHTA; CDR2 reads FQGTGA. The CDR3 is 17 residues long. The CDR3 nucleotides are TGTGCCAGCAGCTTAGGCGGGGCGGGCACGAACACCGGGGAGCTGTTTTTT. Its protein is CASSLGGAGTNTGELFF.

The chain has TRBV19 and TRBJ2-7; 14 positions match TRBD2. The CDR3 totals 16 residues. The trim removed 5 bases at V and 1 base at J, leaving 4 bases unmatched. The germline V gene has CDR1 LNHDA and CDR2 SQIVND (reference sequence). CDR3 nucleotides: TGTGCCAGTAGTGCCGGGACTAGCGGGAGTTCCTACGAGCAGTACTTC. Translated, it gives CASSAGTSGSSYEQYF.

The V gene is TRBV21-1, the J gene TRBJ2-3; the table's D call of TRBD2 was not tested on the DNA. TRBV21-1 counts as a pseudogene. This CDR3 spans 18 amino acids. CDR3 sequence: CASSSRAHYPESTDTQYF. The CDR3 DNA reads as TGTGCCAGCAGCTCCCGAGCGCACTACCCCGAGAGCACAGATACGCAGTATTTT.

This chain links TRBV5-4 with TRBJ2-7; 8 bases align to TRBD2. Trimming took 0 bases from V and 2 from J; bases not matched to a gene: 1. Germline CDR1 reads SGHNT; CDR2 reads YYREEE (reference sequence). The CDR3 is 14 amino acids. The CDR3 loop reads CASSLVGGAYEQYF. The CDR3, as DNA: TGTGCCAGCAGCTTGGTCGGGGGGGCCTACGAGCAGTACTTC.

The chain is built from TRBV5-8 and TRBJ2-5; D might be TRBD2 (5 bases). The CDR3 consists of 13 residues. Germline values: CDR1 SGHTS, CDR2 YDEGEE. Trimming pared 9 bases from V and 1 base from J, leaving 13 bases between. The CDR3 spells CANRRTFQETQYF. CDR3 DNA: TGTGCCAACCGGAGGACGTTCCAAGAGACCCAGTACTTC.

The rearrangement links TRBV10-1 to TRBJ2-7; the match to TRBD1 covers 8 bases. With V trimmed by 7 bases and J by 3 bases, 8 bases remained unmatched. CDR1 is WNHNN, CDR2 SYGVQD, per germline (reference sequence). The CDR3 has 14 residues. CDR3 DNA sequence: TGCGCCAGCATTCGAGACAGGGGAGTCTACGAGCAGTACTTC. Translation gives CASIRDRGVYEQYF.